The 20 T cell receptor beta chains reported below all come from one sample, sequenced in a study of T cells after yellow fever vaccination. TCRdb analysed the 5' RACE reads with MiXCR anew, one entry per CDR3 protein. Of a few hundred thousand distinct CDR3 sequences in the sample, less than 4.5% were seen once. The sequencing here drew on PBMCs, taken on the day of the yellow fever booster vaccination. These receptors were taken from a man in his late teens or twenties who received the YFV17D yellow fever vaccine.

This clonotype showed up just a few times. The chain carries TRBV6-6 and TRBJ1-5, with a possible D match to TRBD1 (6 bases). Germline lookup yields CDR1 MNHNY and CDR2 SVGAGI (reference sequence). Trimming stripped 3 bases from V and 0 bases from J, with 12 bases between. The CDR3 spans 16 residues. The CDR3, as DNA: TGTGCCAGCAGTTATGTGGGGGGCCATAGCAATCAGCCCCAGCATTTT. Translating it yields CASSYVGGHSNQPQHF.

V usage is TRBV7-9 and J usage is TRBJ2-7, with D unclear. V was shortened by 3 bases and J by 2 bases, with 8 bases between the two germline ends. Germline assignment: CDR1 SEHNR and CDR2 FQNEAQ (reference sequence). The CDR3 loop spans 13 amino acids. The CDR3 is CASSFTAAYEQYF. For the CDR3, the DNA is TGTGCCAGCAGCTTTACGGCTGCCTACGAGCAGTACTTC. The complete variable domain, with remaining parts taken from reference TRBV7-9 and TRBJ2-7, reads DTGVSQNPRHKITKRGQNVTFRCDPISEHNRLYWYRQTLGQGPEFLTYFQNEAQLEKSRLLSDRFSAERPKGSFSTLEIQRTEQGDSAMYLCASSFTAAYEQYFGPGTRLTVT.

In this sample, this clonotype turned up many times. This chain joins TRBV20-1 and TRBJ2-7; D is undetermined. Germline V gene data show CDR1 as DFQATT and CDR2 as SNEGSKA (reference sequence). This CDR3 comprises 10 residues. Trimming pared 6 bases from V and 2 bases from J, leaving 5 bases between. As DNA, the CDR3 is TGCAGTGCCGAGCCCTACGAGCAGTACGTC. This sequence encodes CSAEPYEQYV.

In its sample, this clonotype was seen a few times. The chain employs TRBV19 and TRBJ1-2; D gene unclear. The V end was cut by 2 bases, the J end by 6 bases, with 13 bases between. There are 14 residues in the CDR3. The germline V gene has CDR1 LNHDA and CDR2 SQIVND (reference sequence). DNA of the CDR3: TGTGCCAGTAGTATAATACAGCCTGGGAATGGCTACACCTTC. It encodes CASSIIQPGNGYTF.

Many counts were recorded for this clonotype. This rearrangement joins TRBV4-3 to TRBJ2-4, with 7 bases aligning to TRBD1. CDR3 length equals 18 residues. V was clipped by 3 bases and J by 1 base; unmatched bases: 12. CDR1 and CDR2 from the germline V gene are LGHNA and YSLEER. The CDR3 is CASSQAVTGAVAKNIQYF. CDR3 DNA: TGCGCCAGCAGCCAGGCCGTTACAGGGGCGGTTGCCAAAAACATTCAGTACTTC.

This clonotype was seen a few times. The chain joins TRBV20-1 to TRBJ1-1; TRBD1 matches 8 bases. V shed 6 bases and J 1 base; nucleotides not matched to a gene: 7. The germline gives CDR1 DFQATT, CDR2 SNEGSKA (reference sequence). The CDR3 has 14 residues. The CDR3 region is CSARTGNGNTEAFF. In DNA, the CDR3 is TGCAGTGCCAGGACAGGGAATGGGAACACTGAAGCTTTCTTT.

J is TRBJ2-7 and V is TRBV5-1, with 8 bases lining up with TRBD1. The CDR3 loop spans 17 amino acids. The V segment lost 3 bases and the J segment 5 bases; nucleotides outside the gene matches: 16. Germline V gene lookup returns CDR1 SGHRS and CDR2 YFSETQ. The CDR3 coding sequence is TGCGCCAGCAGCTCCAACCTAAGACAGGGGTTGGCGAACGAGCAGTACTTC. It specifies CASSSNLRQGLANEQYF.

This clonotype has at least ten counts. The chain's CDR3 is CAWRRGGEAGNTIYF. The CDR3 DNA follows: TGTGCCTGGAGACGTGGAGGGGAGGCTGGAAACACCATATATTTT. The chain couples TRBV30 to TRBJ1-3; possible D gene TRBD1, 5 bases. The CDR3 contains 15 residues. From germline, CDR1 is GTSNPN and CDR2 SVGIG (reference sequence). Trimming removed 3 bases from V and 2 bases from J, with 14 bases in between.

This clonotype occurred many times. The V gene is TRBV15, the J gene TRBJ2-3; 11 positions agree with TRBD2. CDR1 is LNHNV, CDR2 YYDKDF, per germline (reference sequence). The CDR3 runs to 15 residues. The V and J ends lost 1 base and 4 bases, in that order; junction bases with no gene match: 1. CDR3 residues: CATSRASGGPDTQYF. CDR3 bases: TGTGCCACCAGCAGAGCTAGCGGGGGGCCAGATACGCAGTATTTT.

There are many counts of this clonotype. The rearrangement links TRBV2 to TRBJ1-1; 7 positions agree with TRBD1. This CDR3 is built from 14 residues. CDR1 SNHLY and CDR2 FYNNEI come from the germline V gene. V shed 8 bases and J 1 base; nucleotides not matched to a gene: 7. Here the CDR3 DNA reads TGTGCCAGCGGACCACAGGGGCCGAACACTGAAGCTTTCTTT. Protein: CASGPQGPNTEAFF.

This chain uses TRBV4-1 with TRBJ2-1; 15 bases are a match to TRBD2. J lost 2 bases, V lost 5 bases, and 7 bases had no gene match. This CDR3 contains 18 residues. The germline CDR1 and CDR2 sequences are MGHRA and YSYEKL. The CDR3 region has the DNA TGCGCCAGCAGCGGGGGACTAGCGGGGGGTAACCCCTACAATGAGCAGTTCTTC. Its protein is CASSGGLAGGNPYNEQFF.

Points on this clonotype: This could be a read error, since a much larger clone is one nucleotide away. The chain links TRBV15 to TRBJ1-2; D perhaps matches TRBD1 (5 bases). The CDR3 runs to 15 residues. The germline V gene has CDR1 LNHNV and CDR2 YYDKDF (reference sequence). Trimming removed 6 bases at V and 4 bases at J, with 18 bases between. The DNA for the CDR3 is TGTGCCACCAGTAGGGGAATAGCGGTTGGCTATGGCTACACCTTC. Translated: CATSRGIAVGYGYTF. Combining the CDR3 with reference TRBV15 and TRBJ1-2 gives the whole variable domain DAMVIQNPRYQVTQFGKPVTLSCSQTLNHNVMYWYQQKSSQAPKLLFHYYDKDFNNEADTPDNFQSRRPNTSFCFLDIRSPGLGDTAMYLCATSRGIAVGYGYTFGSGTRLTVV.

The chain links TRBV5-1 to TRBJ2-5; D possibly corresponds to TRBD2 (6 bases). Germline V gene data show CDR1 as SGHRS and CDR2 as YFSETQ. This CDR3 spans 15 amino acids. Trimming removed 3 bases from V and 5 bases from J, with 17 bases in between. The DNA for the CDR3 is TGCGCCAGCAGCTGGGAGGTCGGACCATCGGAGACCCAGTACTTC. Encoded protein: CASSWEVGPSETQYF.

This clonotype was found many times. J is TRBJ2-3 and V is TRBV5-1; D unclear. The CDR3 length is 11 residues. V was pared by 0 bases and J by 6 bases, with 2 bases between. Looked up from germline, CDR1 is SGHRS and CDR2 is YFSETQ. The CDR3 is CASSLEDTQYF. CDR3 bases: TGCGCCAGCAGCTTGGAGGATACGCAGTATTTT.

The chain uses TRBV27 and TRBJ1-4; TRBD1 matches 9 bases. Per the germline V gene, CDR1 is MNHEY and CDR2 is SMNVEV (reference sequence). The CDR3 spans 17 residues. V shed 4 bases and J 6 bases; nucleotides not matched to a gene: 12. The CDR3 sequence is CASSSTGGFSTDEKLFF. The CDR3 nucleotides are TGTGCCAGCAGTTCGACAGGGGGGTTCTCAACCGATGAAAAACTGTTTTTT.

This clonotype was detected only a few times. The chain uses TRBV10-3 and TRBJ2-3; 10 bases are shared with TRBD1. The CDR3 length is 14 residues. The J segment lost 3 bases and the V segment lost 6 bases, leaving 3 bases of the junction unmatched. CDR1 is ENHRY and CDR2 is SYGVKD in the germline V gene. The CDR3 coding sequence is TGTGCCATCAGCCCGGGACAGGGGACAGATACGCAGTATTTT. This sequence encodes CAISPGQGTDTQYF.

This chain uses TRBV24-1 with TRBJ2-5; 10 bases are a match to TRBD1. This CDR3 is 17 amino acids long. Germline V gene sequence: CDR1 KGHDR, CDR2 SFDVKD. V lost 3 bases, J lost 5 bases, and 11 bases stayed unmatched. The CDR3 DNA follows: TGTGCCACCAGTGATCTACCCCCAGGACAGGGGGGGGAGACCCAGTACTTC. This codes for CATSDLPPGQGGETQYF.

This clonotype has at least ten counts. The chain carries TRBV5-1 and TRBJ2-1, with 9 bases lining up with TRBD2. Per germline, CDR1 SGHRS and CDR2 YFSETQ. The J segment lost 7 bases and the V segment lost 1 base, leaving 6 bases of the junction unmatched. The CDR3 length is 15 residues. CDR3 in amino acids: CASSLTAGGFNEQFF. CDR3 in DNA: TGCGCCAGCAGCTTGACAGCGGGGGGTTTTAATGAGCAGTTCTTC.

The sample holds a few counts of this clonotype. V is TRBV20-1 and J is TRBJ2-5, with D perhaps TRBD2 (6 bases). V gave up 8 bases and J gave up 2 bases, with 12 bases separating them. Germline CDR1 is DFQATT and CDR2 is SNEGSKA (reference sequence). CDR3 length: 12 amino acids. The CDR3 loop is CSTGTAQETQYF. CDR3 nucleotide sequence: TGCAGTACCGGGACTGCGCAAGAGACCCAGTACTTC.

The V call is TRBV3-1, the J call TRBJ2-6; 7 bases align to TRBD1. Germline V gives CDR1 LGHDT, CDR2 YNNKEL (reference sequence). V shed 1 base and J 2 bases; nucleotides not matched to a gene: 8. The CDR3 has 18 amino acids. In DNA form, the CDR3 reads TGTGCCAGCAGCCAAGTGCAGGACAGGCTGGCTGGGGCCAACGTCCTGACTTTC. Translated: CASSQVQDRLAGANVLTF.